The text below deals with one T cell receptor beta chain. CDR3 length: 13 residues. Between the trimmed V and J ends, which lost 7 bases and 1 base, there was a span of 9 bases. CDR1 is SNHLY and CDR2 is FYNNEI in the germline V gene. The data were obtained in a study of shared clonotypes between healthy human individuals. Libraries were prepared by immunoSEQ multiplex PCR; TCRdb keeps only in-frame clonotypes and omits some of them. In the table there are approximately 1,000,000 clones, around three quarters of which are singletons. The clonotype was recovered from a man aged 18 to 29 in good health. Some clones in this sample may be carry-over from other donors' samples. The sample was memory CD4+ T cells from PBMCs. As to subset: CD45RA-negative fraction. The V and J genes are TRBV2 and TRBJ2-3, with D unclear. In nucleotides, the CDR3 is TGTGCCAGCAATTTGCAGGGCACAGATACGCAGTATTTT. Translation gives CASNLQGTDTQYF.